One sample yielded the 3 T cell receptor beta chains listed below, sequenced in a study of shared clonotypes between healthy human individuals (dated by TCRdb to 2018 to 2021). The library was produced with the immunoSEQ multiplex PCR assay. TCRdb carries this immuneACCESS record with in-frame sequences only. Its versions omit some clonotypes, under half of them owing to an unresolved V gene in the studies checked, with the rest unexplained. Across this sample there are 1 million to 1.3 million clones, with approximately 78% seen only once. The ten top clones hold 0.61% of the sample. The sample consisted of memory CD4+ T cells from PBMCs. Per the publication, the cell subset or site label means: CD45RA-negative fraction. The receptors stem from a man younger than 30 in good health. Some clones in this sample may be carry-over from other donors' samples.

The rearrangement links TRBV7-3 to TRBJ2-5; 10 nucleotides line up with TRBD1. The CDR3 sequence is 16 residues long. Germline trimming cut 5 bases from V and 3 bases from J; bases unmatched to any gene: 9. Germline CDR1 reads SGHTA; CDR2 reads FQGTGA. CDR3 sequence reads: CASSPQPGQGKETQYF. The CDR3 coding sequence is TGTGCCAGCAGCCCGCAGCCGGGACAGGGGAAAGAGACCCAGTACTTC. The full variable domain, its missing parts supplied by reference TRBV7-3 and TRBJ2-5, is GAGVSQTPSNKVTEKGKYVELRCDPISGHTALYWYRQSLGQGPEFLIYFQGTGAADDSGLPNDRFFAVRPEGSVSTLKIQRTERGDSAVYLCASSPQPGQGKETQYFGPGTRLLVL.

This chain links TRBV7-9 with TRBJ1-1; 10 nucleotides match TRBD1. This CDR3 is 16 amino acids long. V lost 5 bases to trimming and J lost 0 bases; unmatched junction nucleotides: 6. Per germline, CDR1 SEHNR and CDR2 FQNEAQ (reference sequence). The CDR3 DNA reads TGTGCCAGCAGCGATGGGGACAGGGGCATGAACACTGAAGCTTTCTTT. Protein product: CASSDGDRGMNTEAFF.

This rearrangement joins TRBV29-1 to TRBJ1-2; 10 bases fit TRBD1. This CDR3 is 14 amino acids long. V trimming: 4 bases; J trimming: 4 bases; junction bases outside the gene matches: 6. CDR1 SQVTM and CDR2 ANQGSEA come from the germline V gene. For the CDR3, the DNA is TGCAGCGTTGCACCGGGACAGGGGACCTATGGCTACACCTTC. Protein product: CSVAPGQGTYGYTF.